The 23 T cell receptor beta chains presented below share a single source sample, sequenced in a study of control samples from healthy donors and cancer patients. Assay used: immunoSEQ multiplex PCR; TCRdb lists only in-frame clones, some missing. The table shows about 95,000 clones, with over 80% occurring only once. Sequencing input: blood. Source of these receptors: a man aged 30-40 years in good health.

The chain carries TRBV24-1 and TRBJ1-2, with D possibly TRBD1 on 5 matching bases. Trimming pared 8 bases from V and 7 bases from J, leaving 10 bases between. This CDR3 is built from 11 residues. Germline V gene lookup returns CDR1 KGHDR and CDR2 SFDVKD. The CDR3 here is CATMGQSGYTF. The DNA for the CDR3 is TGTGCCACCATGGGGCAGAGTGGCTACACCTTC.

The CDR3 here is CASSERGLGVGQPQHF. CDR3 nucleotide sequence: TGTGCCAGCAGTGAACGGGGTCTCGGGGTAGGACAGCCCCAGCATTTT. The V call is TRBV6-1, the J call TRBJ1-5; D unresolved. Germline V gene sequence: CDR1 MNHNS, CDR2 SASEGT. Trimming pared 2 bases from V and 7 bases from J, leaving 18 bases between. This CDR3 is built from 16 residues.

The chain recombines TRBV28 with TRBJ1-1, with D hard to call. This CDR3 has 15 residues. V was shortened by 7 bases and J by 0 bases, with 15 bases between the two germline ends. In germline, CDR1 is MDHEN, CDR2 SYDVKM. CDR3 sequence reads: CASKNGRSMNTEAFF. CDR3 DNA: TGTGCCAGCAAGAACGGTAGGTCTATGAACACTGAAGCTTTCTTT.

V usage is TRBV28 and J usage is TRBJ2-6, with a tentative D call TRBD1 (6 bases). V lost 5 bases and J lost 2, with 10 bases in between. Germline V gives CDR1 MDHEN, CDR2 SYDVKM. The CDR3 covers 15 residues. The CDR3 sequence is CASSPQGTGANVLTF. In DNA, the CDR3 is TGTGCCAGCAGTCCCCAGGGGACTGGGGCCAACGTCCTGACTTTC.

V gene TRBV5-6 combines with J gene TRBJ1-4, with 7 bases fitting TRBD1. V trimming: 4 bases; J trimming: 4 bases; junction bases outside the gene matches: 16. The CDR3 is 18 amino acids. Looked up from germline, CDR1 is SGHDT and CDR2 is YYEEEE. The CDR3 DNA reads TGTGCCAGCAGCCTGTTTCGGGACAGCAGTATCATTAATGAAAAACTGTTTTTT. Encoded protein: CASSLFRDSSIINEKLFF.

V is TRBV19 and J is TRBJ2-1, with D possibly matching TRBD2 (7 bases). The V end lost 4 bases, the J end lost 6 bases, and 19 bases lay between the germline ends. Germline V gives CDR1 LNHDA, CDR2 SQIVND (reference sequence). The CDR3 is 16 residues long. CDR3 in DNA: TGTGCCAGTAGTACTCGAGGGGGGGCCTCGGGCAATGAGCAGTTCTTC. Its protein is CASSTRGGASGNEQFF. Using reference TRBV19 and TRBJ2-1 for the parts outside the CDR3, the full variable domain is DGGITQSPKYLFRKEGQNVTLSCEQNLNHDAMYWYRQDPGQGLRLIYYSQIVNDFQKGDIAEGYSVSREKKESFPLTVTSAQKNPTAFYLCASSTRGGASGNEQFFGPGTRLTVL.

V is TRBV9 and J is TRBJ2-4; TRBD2 is a possible D gene (5 bases). This CDR3 is built from 16 residues. The V end lost 4 bases, the J end lost 0 bases, and 14 bases lay between the germline ends. The germline CDR1 and CDR2 sequences are SGDLS and YYNGEE. The CDR3 nucleotides read TGTGCCAGCAGCCCGGGAAGCGGTCTAGCCAAAAACATTCAGTACTTC. Translation: CASSPGSGLAKNIQYF.

The chain links TRBV9 to TRBJ2-3, with TRBD2 matching 8 bases. Germline V CDR1 and CDR2: SGDLS, YYNGEE. J lost 5 bases, V lost 3 bases, and 2 bases had no gene match. The length of the CDR3 is 13 residues. CDR3 DNA: TGTGCCAGCAGCGCCAGCGGGGGAGATACGCAGTATTTT. Translating it yields CASSASGGDTQYF.

This clone was seen a single time. This rearrangement joins TRBV18 to TRBJ2-3; no firm D call. CDR3 length: 15 residues. CDR1 is KGHSH, CDR2 LQKENI, per germline. V dropped 2 bases and J dropped 6 bases, with 15 bases sitting between them. CDR3 in DNA: TGTGCCAGCTCACCAGAAGTCCCCACACTGGATACGCAGTATTTT. Amino acids: CASSPEVPTLDTQYF.

The chain couples TRBV10-3 to TRBJ2-2; possible D gene TRBD2, 5 bases. V was cut by 2 bases and J by 4 bases, with 14 bases left in between. Germline assignment: CDR1 ENHRY and CDR2 SYGVKD. The CDR3 has 16 amino acids. The CDR3 DNA reads TGTGCCATCAGTGAGAAGAATAGCGAGTTCACCGGGGAGCTGTTTTTT. Its translation is CAISEKNSEFTGELFF.

V gene TRBV30 combines with J gene TRBJ2-5; TRBD2 matches 12 bases. The CDR3 sequence is 14 residues long. CDR1 is GTSNPN, CDR2 SVGIG, per germline (reference sequence). With V trimmed by 5 bases and J by 1 base, 2 bases remained unmatched. Written as DNA, the CDR3 is TGTGCCTGGGCTAGCGGGGGGGCCCAAGAGACCCAGTACTTC. Its protein product is CAWASGGAQETQYF.

The CDR3 DNA sequence: TGTGCCAGCAGCCGAGAGGTCCTAGGCACTGAAGCTTTCTTT. This codes for CASSREVLGTEAFF. V gene TRBV7-9 combines with J gene TRBJ1-1; D unclear. This CDR3 is 14 amino acids long. Looked up from germline, CDR1 is SEHNR and CDR2 is FQNEAQ (reference sequence). Trimming shortened V by 5 bases and J by 4 bases, and 14 bases separated the two germline ends.

The chain uses TRBV5-4 and TRBJ2-5, with D tentatively TRBD1 or TRBD2 (6 bases each). CDR3 size: 14 residues. Trimming removed 0 bases from V and 5 bases from J, with 11 bases in between. Germline CDR1 and CDR2: SGHNT and YYREEE (reference sequence). The CDR3 loop reads CASSLEWGAETQYF. CDR3 sequence (DNA): TGTGCCAGCAGCTTGGAATGGGGGGCTGAGACCCAGTACTTC. Drawing the rest from reference TRBV5-4 and TRBJ2-5, the complete variable domain is ETGVTQSPTHLIKTRGQQVTLRCSSQSGHNTVSWYQQALGQGPQFIFQYYREEENGRGNFPPRFSGLQFPNYSSELNVNALELDDSALYLCASSLEWGAETQYFGPGTRLLVL.

The chain joins TRBV7-8 to TRBJ2-2, with D hard to call. Germline V gene data show CDR1 as SGHVS and CDR2 as FQNEAQ. The CDR3 consists of 11 residues. Trimming stripped 7 bases from V and 3 bases from J, with 3 bases between. This CDR3 is CASTHTGELFF. In nucleotides, the CDR3 is TGTGCCAGCACTCACACCGGGGAGCTGTTTTTT.

The gene calls are TRBV24-1 and TRBJ2-7; possible D gene TRBD1, 6 bases. The V end was cut by 4 bases, the J end by 5 bases, with 11 bases between. Germline V lookup: CDR1 KGHDR, CDR2 SFDVKD. The CDR3 covers 13 residues. The CDR3 DNA reads as TGTGCCACCAGTGACCGTAACAGGGACGAGCAGTACTTC. Amino acids: CATSDRNRDEQYF.

The chain links TRBV7-2 to TRBJ1-6; 8 bases match TRBD1. Trimming took 4 bases from V and 7 from J; bases not matched to a gene: 9. In germline, CDR1 is SGHTA, CDR2 FQGNSA. CDR3 length: 16 residues. CDR3 protein: CASSYPTGVRNSPLHF. The CDR3 bases are TGTGCCAGCAGCTACCCGACAGGGGTGCGCAATTCACCCCTCCACTTT.

The chain combines TRBV6-5 with TRBJ2-3; TRBD2 might be the D (6 bases). Germline CDR1 is MNHEY and CDR2 is SVGAGI. The CDR3 spans 14 residues. Trimming took 4 bases from V and 7 from J, leaving 15 bases between them. CDR3 DNA: TGTGCCAGCAGTTGGGACTCGCGGGGAAATACGCAGTATTTT. Amino acid sequence: CASSWDSRGNTQYF.

This rearrangement joins TRBV30 to TRBJ1-3; D unresolved. Germline V gene sequence: CDR1 GTSNPN, CDR2 SVGIG (reference sequence). Trimming left V 4 bases short and J 0 bases short, with 10 bases between. This CDR3 spans 14 amino acids. The CDR3 protein is CAWTFDISGNTIYF. Here the CDR3 DNA reads TGTGCCTGGACCTTCGACATCTCTGGAAACACCATATATTTT.

This chain links TRBV7-9 with TRBJ2-5; D unclear. CDR1 and CDR2 from the germline V gene are SEHNR and FQNEAQ (reference sequence). The CDR3 has 11 residues. V was cut by 5 bases and J by 3 bases, with 4 bases left in between. CDR3: CASSREETQYF. As DNA, the CDR3 is TGTGCCAGCAGCAGGGAAGAGACCCAGTACTTC.

This chain links TRBV5-5 with TRBJ1-2, with D unresolved. Per germline, CDR1 SGHKS and CDR2 YYEKEE (reference sequence). V was trimmed by 1 base and J by 0 bases, leaving 7 bases between them. This CDR3 has 14 residues. CDR3 protein: CASSLNQANYGYTF. The CDR3 DNA is TGTGCCAGCAGCTTGAACCAAGCTAACTATGGCTACACCTTC.

As for this clone: At one end, the junction sequence differs from germline, possibly due to a read error. This chain uses TRBV25-1 with TRBJ2-1; TRBD1 matches 7 bases. The CDR3 sequence is 13 residues long. Germline CDR1 MGHDK, CDR2 SYGVNS. The CDR3 region has the DNA TGTGCCAGCAGTGCCTTCTTCCGGGACAGTCTGATCTTC. Protein: CASSAFFRDSLIF.

The gene calls are TRBV5-5 and TRBJ1-3; 7 nucleotides line up with TRBD1. Germline V CDR1 and CDR2: SGHKS, YYEKEE (reference sequence). The CDR3 loop spans 15 amino acids. V lost 4 bases, J lost 0 bases, and 4 bases stayed unmatched. CDR3 sequence: CASSVWTGSGNTIYF. In DNA, the CDR3 is TGTGCCAGCAGCGTCTGGACAGGCTCTGGAAACACCATATATTTT.

The gene calls are TRBV6-1 and TRBJ2-2; possibly TRBD1 for D (6 bases). V gave up 2 bases and J gave up 1 base, with 11 bases separating them. The CDR3 length is 16 residues. CDR1 and CDR2 from the germline V gene are MNHNS and SASEGT. CDR3 in amino acids: CASSESLRGNTGELFF. CDR3 in DNA: TGTGCCAGCAGTGAAAGTCTCAGGGGGAACACCGGGGAGCTGTTTTTT.